This paragraph covers one TCR beta chain sequence. Its target is unknown. Germline V gene data show CDR1 as LNHDA and CDR2 as SQIVND (reference sequence). CDR3 length: 14 residues. The ends were cut back, 3 bases at V and 0 bases at J, with 9 bases in the middle. No infections or other immune events were documented during collection. These data originate in a study of identifying expanded T cells in peripheral blood. The protocol was immunoSEQ multiplex PCR, while the TCRdb copy is restricted to in-frame clones and leaves out a portion. The repertoire holds approximately 100,000 clones, around 89% seen once, with under 4.5% in the top ten. Overall study findings and caveats: About 1.2 clones differed between technical replicates, versus about 15 and 19 over time. Approximately two-week clone count variance significantly increased as total template count grew.

This chain joins TRBV19 and TRBJ2-7, with a tentative D call TRBD2 (6 bases). This receptor was obtained from a person aged 18 to 70 in good health. The source material was blood. The CDR3 bases are TGTGCCAGTAGTATCGGCGGGGACTCCTACGAGCAGTACTTC. Translated, it gives CASSIGGDSYEQYF.